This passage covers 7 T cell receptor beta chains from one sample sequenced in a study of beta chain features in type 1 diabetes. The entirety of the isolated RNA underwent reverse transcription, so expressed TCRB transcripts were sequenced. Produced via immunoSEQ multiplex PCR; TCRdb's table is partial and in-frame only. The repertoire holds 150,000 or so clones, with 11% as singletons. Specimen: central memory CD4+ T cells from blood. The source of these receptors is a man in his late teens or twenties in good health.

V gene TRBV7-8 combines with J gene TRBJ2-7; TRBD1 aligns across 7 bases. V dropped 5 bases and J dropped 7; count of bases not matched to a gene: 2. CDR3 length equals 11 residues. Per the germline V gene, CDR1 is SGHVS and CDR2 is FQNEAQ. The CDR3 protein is CASSVQGEQYF. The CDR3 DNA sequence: TGTGCCAGCAGCGTACAGGGGGAGCAGTACTTC.

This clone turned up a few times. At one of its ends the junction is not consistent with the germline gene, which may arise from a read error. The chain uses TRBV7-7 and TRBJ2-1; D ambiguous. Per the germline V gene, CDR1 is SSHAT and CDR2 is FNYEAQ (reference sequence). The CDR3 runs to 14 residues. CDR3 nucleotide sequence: TGTGCTAGCAGCAAAACGACATCCGACAATGAGCAGTTCTTC. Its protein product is CASSKTTSDNEQFF.

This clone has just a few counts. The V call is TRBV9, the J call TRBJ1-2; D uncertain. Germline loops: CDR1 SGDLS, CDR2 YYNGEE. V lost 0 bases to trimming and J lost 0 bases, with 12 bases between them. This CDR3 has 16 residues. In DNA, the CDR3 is TGTGCCAGCAGCGTAGGGAGGGATGTGGCTAACTATGGCTACACCTTC. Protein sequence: CASSVGRDVANYGYTF.

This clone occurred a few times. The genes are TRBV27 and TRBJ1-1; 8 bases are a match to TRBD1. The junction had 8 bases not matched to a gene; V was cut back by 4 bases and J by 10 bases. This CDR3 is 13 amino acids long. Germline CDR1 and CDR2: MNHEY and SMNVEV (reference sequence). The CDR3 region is CASSSRTGLVAFF. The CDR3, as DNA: TGTGCCAGCAGTTCGCGGACAGGGTTAGTAGCTTTCTTT.

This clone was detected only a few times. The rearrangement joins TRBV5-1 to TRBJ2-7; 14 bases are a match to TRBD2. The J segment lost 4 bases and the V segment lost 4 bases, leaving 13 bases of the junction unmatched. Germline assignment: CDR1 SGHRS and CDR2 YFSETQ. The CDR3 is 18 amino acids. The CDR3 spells CASSPGLAGAYGPYEQYF. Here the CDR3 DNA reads TGCGCCAGCAGCCCGGGACTAGCGGGGGCCTATGGCCCATACGAGCAGTACTTC.

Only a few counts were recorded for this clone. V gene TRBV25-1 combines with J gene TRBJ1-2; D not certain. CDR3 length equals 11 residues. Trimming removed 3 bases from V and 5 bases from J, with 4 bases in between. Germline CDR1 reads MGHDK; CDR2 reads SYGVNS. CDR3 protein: CASSDRYGYTF. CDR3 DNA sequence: TGTGCCAGCAGTGATCGGTATGGCTACACCTTC.

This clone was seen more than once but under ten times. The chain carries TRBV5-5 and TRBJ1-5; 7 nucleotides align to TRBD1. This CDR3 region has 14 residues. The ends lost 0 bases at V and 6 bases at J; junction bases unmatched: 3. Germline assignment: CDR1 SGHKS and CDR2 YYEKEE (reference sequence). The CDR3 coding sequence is TGTGCCAGCAGCTTGGTAGCAGGGGGTCAGCCCCAGCATTTT. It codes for CASSLVAGGQPQHF.